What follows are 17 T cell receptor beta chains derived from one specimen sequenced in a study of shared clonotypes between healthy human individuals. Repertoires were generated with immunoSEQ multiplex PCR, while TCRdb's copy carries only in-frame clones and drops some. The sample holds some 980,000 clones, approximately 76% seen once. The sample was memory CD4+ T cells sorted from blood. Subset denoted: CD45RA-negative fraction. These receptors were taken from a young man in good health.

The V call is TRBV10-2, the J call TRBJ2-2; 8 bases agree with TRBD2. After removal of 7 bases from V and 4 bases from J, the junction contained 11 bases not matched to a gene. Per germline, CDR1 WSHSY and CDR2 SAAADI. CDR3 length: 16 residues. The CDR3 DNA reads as TGCGCCAGCACCACTACTAGCGGAGACCCCACCGGGGAGCTGTTTTTT. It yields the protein CASTTTSGDPTGELFF.

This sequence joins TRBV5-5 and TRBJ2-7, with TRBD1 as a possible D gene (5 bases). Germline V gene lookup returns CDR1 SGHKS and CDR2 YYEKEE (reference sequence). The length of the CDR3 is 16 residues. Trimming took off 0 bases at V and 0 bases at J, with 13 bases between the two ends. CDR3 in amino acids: CASSLDPGRSSYEQYF. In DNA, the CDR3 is TGTGCCAGCAGCTTGGATCCAGGGCGAAGCTCCTACGAGCAGTACTTC.

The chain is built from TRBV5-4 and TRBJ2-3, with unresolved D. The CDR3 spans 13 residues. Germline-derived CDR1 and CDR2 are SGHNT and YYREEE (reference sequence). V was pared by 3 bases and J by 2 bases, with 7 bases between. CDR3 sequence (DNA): TGTGCCAGCAGCTGGGGTCCCACAGATACGCAGTATTTT. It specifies CASSWGPTDTQYF.

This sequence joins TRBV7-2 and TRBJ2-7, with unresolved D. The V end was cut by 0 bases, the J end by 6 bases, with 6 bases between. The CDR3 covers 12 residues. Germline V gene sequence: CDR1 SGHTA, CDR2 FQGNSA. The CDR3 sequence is CASSLALTEQYF. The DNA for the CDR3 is TGTGCCAGCAGCTTAGCACTCACCGAGCAGTACTTC.

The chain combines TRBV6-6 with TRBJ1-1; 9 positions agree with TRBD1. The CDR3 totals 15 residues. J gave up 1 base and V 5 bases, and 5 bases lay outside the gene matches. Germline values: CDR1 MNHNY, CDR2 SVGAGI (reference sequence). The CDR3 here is CASSDRGGKNTEAFF. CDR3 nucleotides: TGTGCCAGCAGTGACAGGGGGGGGAAGAACACTGAAGCTTTCTTT.

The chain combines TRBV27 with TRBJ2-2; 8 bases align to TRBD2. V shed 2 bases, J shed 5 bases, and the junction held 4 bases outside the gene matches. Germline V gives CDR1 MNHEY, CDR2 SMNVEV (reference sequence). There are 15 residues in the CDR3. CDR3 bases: TGTGCCAGCAGTTTAGGGGCTAGCGGGACCGGGGAGCTGTTTTTT. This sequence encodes CASSLGASGTGELFF.

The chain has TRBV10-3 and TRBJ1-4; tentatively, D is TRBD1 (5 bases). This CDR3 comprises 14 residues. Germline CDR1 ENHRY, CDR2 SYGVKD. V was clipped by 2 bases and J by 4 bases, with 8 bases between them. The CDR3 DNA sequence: TGTGCCATCAGTGAGCAGGGTGGTAATGAAAAACTGTTTTTT. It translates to CAISEQGGNEKLFF.

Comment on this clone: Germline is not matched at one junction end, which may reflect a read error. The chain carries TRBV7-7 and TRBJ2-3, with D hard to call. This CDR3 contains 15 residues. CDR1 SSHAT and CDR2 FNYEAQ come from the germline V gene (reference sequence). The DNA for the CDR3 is TGTGCTAGCAGCCGGCACGGCAAGGACACAGATACGCAGTATTTT. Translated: CASSRHGKDTDTQYF.

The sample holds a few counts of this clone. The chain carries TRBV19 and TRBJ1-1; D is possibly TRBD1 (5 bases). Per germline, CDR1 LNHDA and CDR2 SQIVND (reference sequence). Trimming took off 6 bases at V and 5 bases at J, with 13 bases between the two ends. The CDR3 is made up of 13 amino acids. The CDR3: CASSQTGRTEAFF. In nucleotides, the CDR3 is TGTGCCAGTAGCCAAACAGGTCGGACTGAAGCTTTCTTT. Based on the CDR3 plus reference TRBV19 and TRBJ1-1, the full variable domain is DGGITQSPKYLFRKEGQNVTLSCEQNLNHDAMYWYRQDPGQGLRLIYYSQIVNDFQKGDIAEGYSVSREKKESFPLTVTSAQKNPTAFYLCASSQTGRTEAFFGQGTRLTVV.

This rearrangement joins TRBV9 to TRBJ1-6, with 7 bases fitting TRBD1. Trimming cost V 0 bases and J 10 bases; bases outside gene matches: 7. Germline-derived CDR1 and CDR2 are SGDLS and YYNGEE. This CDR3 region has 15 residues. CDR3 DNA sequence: TGTGCCAGCAGCGTAGGGGGAGGGGGCGGATCACCCCTCCACTTT. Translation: CASSVGGGGGSPLHF.

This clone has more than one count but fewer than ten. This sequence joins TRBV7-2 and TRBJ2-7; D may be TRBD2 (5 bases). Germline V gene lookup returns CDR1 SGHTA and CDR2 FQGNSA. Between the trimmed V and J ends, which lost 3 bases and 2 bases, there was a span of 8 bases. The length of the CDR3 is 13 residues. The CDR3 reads CASSFGNPYEQYF. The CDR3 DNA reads TGTGCCAGCAGCTTCGGGAACCCCTACGAGCAGTACTTC.

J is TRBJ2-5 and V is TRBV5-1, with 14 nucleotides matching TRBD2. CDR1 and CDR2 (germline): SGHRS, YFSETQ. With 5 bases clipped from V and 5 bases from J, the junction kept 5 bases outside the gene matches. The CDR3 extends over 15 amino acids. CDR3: CASRLGLAGVETQYF. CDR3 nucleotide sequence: TGCGCCAGCAGACTGGGACTAGCGGGAGTCGAGACCCAGTACTTC.

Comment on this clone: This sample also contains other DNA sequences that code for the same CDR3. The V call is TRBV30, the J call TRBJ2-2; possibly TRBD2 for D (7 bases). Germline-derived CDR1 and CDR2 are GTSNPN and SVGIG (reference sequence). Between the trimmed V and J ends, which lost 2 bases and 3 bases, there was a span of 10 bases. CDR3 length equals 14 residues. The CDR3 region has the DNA TGTGCCTGGAGTAGGGGGGGAGACACCGGGGAGCTGTTTTTT. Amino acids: CAWSRGGDTGELFF.

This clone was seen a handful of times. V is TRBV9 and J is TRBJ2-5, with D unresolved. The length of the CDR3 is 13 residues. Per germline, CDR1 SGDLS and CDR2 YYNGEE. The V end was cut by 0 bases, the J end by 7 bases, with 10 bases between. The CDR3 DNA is TGTGCCAGCAGCGTAGGGGTAGCTACGACCCAGTACTTC. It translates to CASSVGVATTQYF. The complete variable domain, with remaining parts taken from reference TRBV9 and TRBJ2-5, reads DSGVTQTPKHLITATGQRVTLRCSPRSGDLSVYWYQQSLDQGLQFLIQYYNGEERAKGNILERFSAQQFPDLHSELNLSSLELGDSALYFCASSVGVATTQYFGPGTRLLVL.

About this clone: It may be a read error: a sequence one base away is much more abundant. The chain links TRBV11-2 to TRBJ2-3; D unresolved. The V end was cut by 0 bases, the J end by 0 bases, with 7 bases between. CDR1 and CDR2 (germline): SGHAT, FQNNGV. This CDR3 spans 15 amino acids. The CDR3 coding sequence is TGTGCCAGCAGCTTAGACGGCACTAGCACAGATACGCAGTATTTT. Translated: CASSLDGTSTDTQYF.

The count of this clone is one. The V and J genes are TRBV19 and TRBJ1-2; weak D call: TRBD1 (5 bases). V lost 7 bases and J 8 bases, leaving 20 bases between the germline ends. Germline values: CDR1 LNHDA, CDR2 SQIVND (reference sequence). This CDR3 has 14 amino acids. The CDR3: CASTIKGGAGGYTF. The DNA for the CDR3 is TGTGCCAGTACCATAAAAGGAGGGGCGGGCGGCTACACCTTC.

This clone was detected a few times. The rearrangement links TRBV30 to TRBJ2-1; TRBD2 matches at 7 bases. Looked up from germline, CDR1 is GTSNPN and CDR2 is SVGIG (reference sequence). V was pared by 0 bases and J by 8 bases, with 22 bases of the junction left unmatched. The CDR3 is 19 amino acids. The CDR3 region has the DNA TGTGCCTGGAGTGTTTGGGGGGGGTGGACCACGGACCCTAAGGATGAGCAGTTCTTC. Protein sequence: CAWSVWGGWTTDPKDEQFF.